This T cell receptor beta chain was identified in a study of blood T cell repertoires in COVID-19. Study details: COVID-19 samples collected from the United States, Italy and Spain covered acute and convalescent phases.

The CDR3 consists of 16 residues. Germline V lookup: CDR1 SGHVS, CDR2 FNYEAQ. V shed 5 bases, J shed 5 bases, and the junction held 9 bases outside the gene matches. Assay used: immunoSEQ multiplex PCR; TCRdb lists only in-frame clones, some missing. The table shows about 50,000 clones, with 65% to 80% occurring only once. This TCR was sampled from a man aged 65 to 85 with active or convalescent COVID-19. The chain carries TRBV7-6 and TRBJ1-4, with 9 bases lining up with TRBD1. Sequenced: peripheral blood. The DNA of the CDR3 is TGTGCCAGCAGCGCCGCCGGGACAGGGATGAATGAAAAACTGTTTTTT. Residues: CASSAAGTGMNEKLFF.